The 17 T cell receptor beta chains in this list originate from one sample, sequenced in a study of T-cell memory formation after mild COVID-19. One entry per CDR3 protein results from TCRdb running MiXCR on the 5' RACE reads. The data show about 270,000 distinct CDR3 sequences, with 16% seen just once and roughly a fifth held by the top ten. Material for sequencing was PBMCs or a T cell subset sorted from them (not recorded which). These receptors were obtained from a man between 18 and 35 years old who had mild COVID-19 (a few samples of this study predate the infection). Cell type and time point are not known.

This clonotype was detected only a few times. The chain is built from TRBV7-9 and TRBJ1-4; D remains ambiguous. CDR1 is SEHNR and CDR2 is FQNEAQ in the germline V gene (reference sequence). The CDR3 spans 17 residues. Trimming stripped 6 bases from V and 3 bases from J, with 20 bases between. The CDR3 nucleotides read TGTGCCAGCAGTACCTACACGGTACCAACTCCTAATGAAAAACTGTTTTTT. Its protein is CASSTYTVPTPNEKLFF.

V gene TRBV15 combines with J gene TRBJ1-1; D gene unclear. The CDR3 sequence is 14 residues long. V lost 0 bases to trimming and J lost 3 bases, with 8 bases between them. Germline V gene sequence: CDR1 LNHNV, CDR2 YYDKDF (reference sequence). The CDR3 reads CATSRDRSDTEAFF. The CDR3 DNA is TGTGCCACCAGCAGAGATCGGTCGGACACTGAAGCTTTCTTT.

The gene calls are TRBV12-3 or TRBV12-4 and TRBJ1-1; a possible D gene is TRBD1 (6 bases). V shed 5 bases and J shed 6 bases, with 19 bases lying between them. This CDR3 comprises 15 residues. In DNA form, the CDR3 reads TGTGCCAGCAGTGCCAACAGGGCGTGGGGCGCTGAAGCTTTCTTT. Translation: CASSANRAWGAEAFF.

This chain joins TRBV20-1 and TRBJ1-4; TRBD1 matches 7 bases. The V gene's germline CDR1 is DFQATT and CDR2 SNEGSKA (reference sequence). The CDR3 sequence is 13 residues long. After removal of 6 bases from V and 3 bases from J, the junction contained 4 bases not matched to a gene. The CDR3 DNA sequence: TGCAGTGCCAGGGGGGTGGCTAATGAAAAACTGTTTTTT. It translates to CSARGVANEKLFF.

In its sample, this clonotype was seen a few times. The chain links TRBV20-1 to TRBJ1-5; 9 nucleotides match TRBD1. Germline-derived CDR1 and CDR2 are DFQATT and SNEGSKA (reference sequence). J gave up 4 bases and V 1 base, and 14 bases lay outside the gene matches. The CDR3 runs to 18 residues. CDR3: CSARGGGTGQGQNQPQHF. The CDR3 nucleotides read TGCAGTGCTAGAGGCGGTGGTACGGGACAGGGACAAAATCAGCCCCAGCATTTT.

J is TRBJ1-1 and V is TRBV5-5; 8 bases fit TRBD1. The ends lost 4 bases at V and 6 bases at J; junction bases unmatched: 5. Germline V gives CDR1 SGHKS, CDR2 YYEKEE (reference sequence). The CDR3 covers 13 residues. The CDR3 spells CASSTQGAAEAFF. In DNA form, the CDR3 reads TGTGCCAGCAGCACCCAGGGGGCTGCTGAAGCTTTCTTT.

The chain couples TRBV5-1 to TRBJ1-1; the D gene is possibly TRBD1 (5 bases). V lost 0 bases, J lost 11 bases, and 11 bases lay in between. The CDR3 runs to 12 residues. Per germline, CDR1 SGHRS and CDR2 YFSETQ. The CDR3 nucleotides are TGCGCCAGCAGCTTGGGCAGGGCGGCGGCTTTCTTT. Protein product: CASSLGRAAAFF.

The sample holds a few counts of this clonotype. The chain carries TRBV15 and TRBJ2-1; D gene unclear. This CDR3 region has 12 residues. Per the germline V gene, CDR1 is LNHNV and CDR2 is YYDKDF (reference sequence). Trimming cost V 4 bases and J 5 bases, with 6 bases left between them. CDR3 sequence (DNA): TGTGCCACCAGCATATCAAACAATGAGCAGTTCTTC. It is translated as CATSISNNEQFF.

V usage is TRBV6-5 and J usage is TRBJ2-5; D may be TRBD1 (5 bases). Trimming left V 0 bases short and J 5 bases short, with 16 bases between. The CDR3 is 16 residues long. CDR1 and CDR2 (germline): MNHEY, SVGAGI. For the CDR3, the DNA is TGTGCCAGCAGTTACTCGAATCAGCAGGGTGGGGAGACCCAGTACTTC. Protein product: CASSYSNQQGGETQYF.

J is TRBJ2-1 and V is TRBV7-8, with 8 bases aligning to TRBD1. This CDR3 comprises 15 residues. V lost 3 bases and J lost 5; bases outside the gene matches: 6. Germline V lookup: CDR1 SGHVS, CDR2 FQNEAQ. The CDR3 reads CASSFIGQGNNEQFF. The CDR3 nucleotides are TGTGCCAGCAGCTTTATCGGACAGGGCAACAATGAGCAGTTCTTC.

This clonotype turned up a few times. The V gene is TRBV7-6, the J gene TRBJ2-1; 10 nucleotides align to TRBD2. Trimming took 6 bases from V and 6 from J; bases not matched to a gene: 8. This CDR3 has 15 residues. Germline CDR1 is SGHVS and CDR2 is FNYEAQ. This CDR3 reads CASSHRTSGINEQFF. As DNA, the CDR3 is TGTGCCAGCAGTCATCGGACTAGCGGAATCAATGAGCAGTTCTTC.

This clonotype came up many times. For the CDR3, the DNA is TGTGCCAGCAGTTTATCAGGGGTATCCCTCGAGCAGTACTTC. This encodes CASSLSGVSLEQYF. The V and J genes are TRBV12-3 or TRBV12-4 and TRBJ2-7; TRBD1 might be the D (6 bases). The CDR3 totals 14 residues. Trimming left V 2 bases short and J 6 bases short, with 14 bases between.

This clonotype was seen more than once but under ten times. The chain employs TRBV24-1 and TRBJ1-5, with TRBD1 identical over 7 bases. The CDR3 spans 14 residues. V shed 6 bases, J shed 3 bases, and the junction held 4 bases outside the gene matches. Germline CDR1 reads KGHDR; CDR2 reads SFDVKD. In nucleotides, the CDR3 is TGTGCCACCAGTCAGACAGGGTTCAATCAGCCCCAGCATTTT. As protein: CATSQTGFNQPQHF.

The J gene is TRBJ2-3, the V gene TRBV7-7; D tentatively fits TRBD1 or TRBD2 (5 bases each). The germline V gene has CDR1 SSHAT and CDR2 FNYEAQ (reference sequence). CDR3 length: 14 residues. The germline V and J ends were trimmed by 3 bases and 6 bases, with 13 bases remaining between them. The CDR3 DNA reads as TGTGCCAGCAGCTTGGGACCTATGAGGGATACGCAGTATTTT. Its translation is CASSLGPMRDTQYF. Based on the CDR3 plus reference TRBV7-7 and TRBJ2-3, the full variable domain is GAGVSQSPRYKVTKRGQDVTLRCDPISSHATLYWYQQALGQGPEFLTYFNYEAQPDKSGLPSDRFSAERPEGSISTLTIQRTEQRDSAMYRCASSLGPMRDTQYFGPGTRLTVL.

The chain recombines TRBV6-2 or TRBV6-3 with TRBJ2-3; D is unclear. The ends were cut back, 7 bases at V and 0 bases at J, with 14 bases in the middle. This CDR3 has 15 residues. Germline V gives CDR1 MNHEY, CDR2 SVGEGT. The CDR3 DNA is TGTGCCAGCACCCGGGTACCCGTTAGCACAGATACGCAGTATTTT. Protein sequence: CASTRVPVSTDTQYF.

The J gene is TRBJ1-1, the V gene TRBV18; D is possibly TRBD1 (5 bases). The CDR3 sequence is 14 residues long. Germline loops: CDR1 KGHSH, CDR2 LQKENI. Trimming left V 5 bases short and J 6 bases short, with 16 bases between. DNA for the CDR3: TGTGCCAGCTCATCCTCCGGGGCTAGGGCTGAAGCTTTCTTT. Translated: CASSSSGARAEAFF.

V and J are TRBV7-2 and TRBJ2-7, with D possibly being TRBD2 (5 bases). With 2 bases removed from V and 3 bases from J, the gap between germline ends came to 14 bases. This CDR3 has 15 residues. Germline V lookup: CDR1 SGHTA, CDR2 FQGNSA. CDR3 sequence: CASSLSLTIFYEQYF. The CDR3 DNA reads as TGTGCCAGCAGCTTATCCCTGACTATTTTCTACGAGCAGTACTTC.